The present entry profiles one TCR beta chain with its context. These data are taken from a study of blood T cell repertoires in COVID-19. Study background: PBMCs, B-cell-depleted T cells, or T cells provided the cDNA or gDNA that made up the material.

The germline CDR1 and CDR2 sequences are LNHDA and SQIVND (reference sequence). Trimming removed 5 bases from V and 0 bases from J; junction bases left unmatched: 5. The CDR3 runs to 17 residues. Per the original methods: Estimated nucleated cell counts came from reference gene primer amplification. TCRdb's copy holds only in-frame clones and misses some; the assay was immunoSEQ multiplex PCR. The D gene and trimming were derived from the DNA, and the V and J assignments and clone size from that table. The sample yields 240,000 or so clones, 80% to 85% seen once. The sequencing sample was made of peripheral blood. The clonotype was recovered from a woman aged 55-70 years with active or convalescent COVID-19. The chain combines TRBV19 with TRBJ1-6; 9 nucleotides match TRBD1. The CDR3 nucleotides read TGTGCCAGTAGTTCACGGACAGGGGTCTCCTATAATTCACCCCTCCACTTT. This translates into CASSSRTGVSYNSPLHF. The full variable domain, its missing parts supplied by reference TRBV19 and TRBJ1-6, is DGGITQSPKYLFRKEGQNVTLSCEQNLNHDAMYWYRQDPGQGLRLIYYSQIVNDFQKGDIAEGYSVSREKKESFPLTVTSAQKNPTAFYLCASSSRTGVSYNSPLHFGNGTRLTVT.